This TCR beta chain was identified in a study of T cells after yellow fever vaccination. General study results and limits: Primary-vaccination clones mostly resurfaced post-booster (just under 98% CD4, more than 85% CD8).

From the 5' RACE reads, TCRdb called clonotypes with MiXCR, one entry per CDR3 protein. The table lists hundreds of thousands of distinct CDR3 sequences, approximately 3.9% of them singletons, with less than 25% in the top ten. There are many counts of this clonotype. Antigen: not known. This TCR was sampled from a man in his late teens or twenties who received the YFV17D yellow fever vaccine. This specimen consisted of PBMCs, obtained on the day of the yellow fever booster vaccination.

The CDR3 sequence: CSARAPGQETQYF. The CDR3 nucleotides read TGCAGTGCTAGAGCGCCGGGGCAAGAGACCCAGTACTTC. V and J are TRBV20-1 and TRBJ2-5, with D possibly being TRBD2 (5 bases). The CDR3 covers 13 residues. The germline V gene has CDR1 DFQATT and CDR2 SNEGSKA (reference sequence). V gave up 1 base and J gave up 2 bases, with 8 bases separating them.